This passage covers 19 T cell receptor beta chains from one sample sequenced in a study of beta chain features in type 1 diabetes. Reverse transcription of all isolated RNA meant that expressed TCRB transcripts were sequenced. Sequencing used immunoSEQ multiplex PCR; TCRdb keeps in-frame clones, though not all of them. The sample has under 450,000 clones; around 14% are singletons. Sample: naive CD4+ T cells from blood. Receptors were obtained from a man aged 25 to 40 in good health.

This clone occurred a few times. The chain employs TRBV7-9 and TRBJ1-5, with D perhaps TRBD1 (5 bases). Looked up from germline, CDR1 is SEHNR and CDR2 is FQNEAQ (reference sequence). V was pared by 5 bases and J by 4 bases, with 12 bases between. This CDR3 region has 14 residues. CDR3 bases: TGTGCCAGCAGCCCGGACACACTAAATCAGCCCCAGCATTTT. Translating gives CASSPDTLNQPQHF. The full variable domain, in which reference TRBV7-9 and TRBJ1-5 provide the parts outside the CDR3, is DTGVSQNPRHKITKRGQNVTFRCDPISEHNRLYWYRQTLGQGPEFLTYFQNEAQLEKSRLLSDRFSAERPKGSFSTLEIQRTEQGDSAMYLCASSPDTLNQPQHFGDGTRLSIL.

The CDR3 DNA reads as TGTGCCAGCAGTTTGACGCGGGGCGCAAATACGCAGTATTTT. It yields the protein CASSLTRGANTQYF. V usage is TRBV27 and J usage is TRBJ2-3; TRBD2 might be the D (6 bases). Per germline, CDR1 MNHEY and CDR2 SMNVEV (reference sequence). The CDR3 covers 14 residues. Between the trimmed V and J ends, which lost 3 bases and 7 bases, there was a span of 14 bases.

Ten or more counts support this clone. This chain connects TRBV30 to TRBJ2-3, with D possibly being TRBD2 (7 bases). Trimming left V 5 bases short and J 3 bases short, with 12 bases between. This CDR3 comprises 13 residues. Germline V gene lookup returns CDR1 GTSNPN and CDR2 SVGIG (reference sequence). The CDR3 DNA sequence: TGTGCCTGGGCGGGGGCCCTTACAGATACGCAGTATTTT. This translates into CAWAGALTDTQYF.

The table lists this clone with a few counts. This chain uses TRBV11-3 with TRBJ2-1, with 7 bases matching TRBD2. The CDR3 length is 15 residues. J was trimmed by 5 bases and V by 2 bases; bases with no gene match: 6. The germline CDR1 and CDR2 sequences are SGHNT and YENEEA. CDR3 amino acids: CASSLTSVVHNEQFF. The CDR3 DNA reads as TGTGCCAGCAGCTTAACTAGCGTCGTACACAATGAGCAGTTCTTC.

This clone was detected a few times. The chain combines TRBV25-1 with TRBJ1-2; D possibly corresponds to TRBD1 (5 bases). V lost 4 bases to trimming and J lost 4 bases, with 19 bases between them. This CDR3 contains 16 residues. The germline V gene has CDR1 MGHDK and CDR2 SYGVNS. As DNA, the CDR3 is TGTGCCAGCAGTGGCATTGGGGCGGGACGGAGCTATGGCTACACCTTC. Translating gives CASSGIGAGRSYGYTF.

This clone was picked up one time. The chain employs TRBV30 and TRBJ1-5; D perhaps matches TRBD1 (6 bases). CDR1 and CDR2 from the germline V gene are GTSNPN and SVGIG (reference sequence). CDR3 length: 17 amino acids. Trimming took 1 base from V and 6 from J, leaving 22 bases between them. The DNA for the CDR3 is TGTGCCTGGAGTGCTGGGGCGACGGGAGGGGGATCTCAGCCCCAGCATTTT. This gives the protein CAWSAGATGGGSQPQHF.

To note about this clone: The junction and the germline gene differ at one end; a read error may be behind it. The V and J genes are TRBV30 and TRBJ2-3; TRBD1 matches 11 bases. The germline gives CDR1 GTSNPN, CDR2 SVGIG (reference sequence). The CDR3 covers 14 residues. CDR3 protein: CAWSVRVGTGGLRF. CDR3 DNA: TGTGCCTGGAGTGTACGAGTAGGGACAGGGGGTTTGCGTTTT.

This chain uses TRBV18 with TRBJ2-7, with D uncertain. This CDR3 region has 15 residues. CDR1 is KGHSH, CDR2 LQKENI, per germline. V dropped 2 bases and J dropped 6 bases, with 17 bases sitting between them. Here the CDR3 reads CASSPKEGFVSEQYV. CDR3 sequence (DNA): TGTGCCAGCTCACCAAAGGAAGGATTTGTTAGCGAGCAGTACGTC.

This clone was seen a single time. The chain recombines TRBV7-8 with TRBJ2-7, with 14 bases identical to TRBD2. Germline V lookup: CDR1 SGHVS, CDR2 FQNEAQ. The CDR3 length is 19 residues. V shed 5 bases and J 0 bases; nucleotides not matched to a gene: 12. This CDR3 reads CASSQPRTSGRPSSYEQYV. CDR3 coding DNA: TGTGCCAGCAGCCAACCCAGGACTAGCGGGAGGCCAAGCTCCTACGAGCAGTACGTC.

Only a few counts were recorded for this clone. V usage is TRBV4-3 and J usage is TRBJ2-2; 7 nucleotides line up with TRBD1. V lost 1 base, J lost 5 bases, and 7 bases stayed unmatched. Germline assignment: CDR1 LGHNA and CDR2 YSLEER. The CDR3 length is 16 residues. CDR3 nucleotide sequence: TGCGCCAGCAGCCAAGTGCCGGGACAGTGGACCGGGGAGCTGTTTTTT. Residues: CASSQVPGQWTGELFF.

This chain joins TRBV7-2 and TRBJ2-1; 11 bases agree with TRBD2. CDR1 is SGHTA, CDR2 FQGNSA, per germline. The CDR3 has 15 residues. The J segment lost 6 bases and the V segment lost 5 bases, leaving 6 bases of the junction unmatched. CDR3 DNA sequence: TGTGCCAGCAGCCTGGGACTAGCGGCACGCAATGAGCAGTTCTTC. Its translation: CASSLGLAARNEQFF.

V usage is TRBV18 and J usage is TRBJ2-2; the match to TRBD1 covers 7 bases. Germline V gene sequence: CDR1 KGHSH, CDR2 LQKENI. Losses at the gene ends were 3 bases for V and 1 base for J; bases not matched to a gene: 5. The CDR3 length is 16 residues. The CDR3 region is CASSPTGQRNTGELFF. The CDR3 nucleotides are TGTGCCAGCTCACCCACGGGACAGCGGAACACCGGGGAGCTGTTTTTT.

V gene TRBV30 combines with J gene TRBJ2-7; tentatively, D is TRBD1 (6 bases). V lost 3 bases, J lost 2 bases, and 11 bases lay in between. From germline, CDR1 is GTSNPN and CDR2 SVGIG (reference sequence). The CDR3 is 13 residues long. CDR3 region: CAWRGGPTYEQYV. The CDR3 nucleotides are TGTGCCTGGAGAGGGGGTCCCACCTACGAGCAGTACGTC.

V usage is TRBV6-9 and J usage is TRBJ2-1; either TRBD1 or TRBD2 may supply D (5 bases each). The CDR3 consists of 12 residues. The V gene lost 1 base and the J gene lost 10 bases, with 8 bases spanning the gap. Per germline, CDR1 MNHGY and CDR2 SVAAGI. CDR3 nucleotides: TGTGCCAGCAGTTATTTTGGGGACGAGCAGTTCTTC. Its translation is CASSYFGDEQFF.

This CDR3 is CASGLVPAAGTNEQFF. The CDR3 DNA reads TGTGCTAGTGGTTTGGTACCCGCGGCGGGAACCAATGAGCAGTTCTTC. The chain couples TRBV12-5 to TRBJ2-1; D perhaps matches TRBD2 (6 bases). The germline CDR1 and CDR2 sequences are LGHNT and FRNRAP. V was clipped by 0 bases and J by 6 bases, with 15 bases between them. The CDR3 runs 16 residues.

CDR3 nucleotides: TGCAGCGTTGAAGGGGGGGCCATAACAGATACGCAGTATTTT. Protein sequence: CSVEGGAITDTQYF. The chain carries TRBV29-1 and TRBJ2-3; D might be TRBD1 or TRBD2, each matching 6 bases. The CDR3 runs 14 residues. V lost 1 base, J lost 3 bases, and 11 bases lay in between. Germline loops: CDR1 SQVTM, CDR2 ANQGSEA.

This rearrangement joins TRBV30 to TRBJ1-2; D gene uncertain. Germline values: CDR1 GTSNPN, CDR2 SVGIG (reference sequence). The CDR3 contains 13 residues. Trimming pared 4 bases from V and 6 bases from J, leaving 15 bases between. CDR3 nucleotides: TGTGCCTGGACCCCCCGGGTATCAGATGGCTACACCTTC. It translates to CAWTPRVSDGYTF.

This clone was counted a few times. The chain carries TRBV7-9 and TRBJ2-7; no definite D call. The V end lost 1 base, the J end lost 0 bases, and 7 bases lay between the germline ends. Germline V gene data show CDR1 as SEHNR and CDR2 as FQNEAQ (reference sequence). This CDR3 is built from 14 residues. CDR3 loop: CASSLEGFSYEQYF. The DNA for the CDR3 is TGTGCCAGCAGCTTAGAAGGATTCTCCTACGAGCAGTACTTC.

This chain uses TRBV9 with TRBJ1-2; D is perhaps TRBD1 (6 bases). V lost 4 bases, J lost 7 bases, and 20 bases lay in between. The CDR3 covers 15 residues. Germline-derived CDR1 and CDR2 are SGDLS and YYNGEE. This chain's CDR3 is CASSRDRDIDVGYTF. Written as DNA, the CDR3 is TGTGCCAGCAGCAGAGACCGGGACATTGACGTTGGCTACACCTTC.